Following are 4 T cell receptor beta chains from one sample sequenced in a study of vaccination and CD4 T cells after COVID-19. Which antigens these TCRs recognize remains unknown. Treatment of the sample: roughly ten-day PBMC culture with coronavirus spike peptide pools or control peptides (ViraFEST assay). Cultured CD4+ T cell DNA underwent sequencing with the Oncomine TCR Beta short-read assay. One entry per CDR3 protein, called by TCRdb with MiXCR from the PCR reads. The repertoire has some 20,000 distinct CDR3 sequences, roughly 67% of them found once; the top ten carry 6% to 8%. The material sequenced was CD4+ T cells from blood, cultured in vitro. These receptors came from a human donor who had recovered from COVID-19.

The rearrangement links TRBV27 to TRBJ1-4, with TRBD1 matching 8 bases. CDR3 size: 13 residues. The germline V gene encodes CDR1 MNHEY and CDR2 SMNVEV (reference sequence). V lost 3 bases to trimming and J lost 8 bases; unmatched junction nucleotides: 2. As DNA, the CDR3 is TGTGCCAGCAGTTTCCAGGGGGCCGAAAAACTGTTTTTT. Encoded protein: CASSFQGAEKLFF.

The CDR3 reads CASTRGASGTGELFF. The CDR3 region has the DNA TGTGCCAGCACCCGGGGGGCTTCGGGGACCGGGGAGCTGTTTTTT. The gene calls are TRBV2 and TRBJ2-2; possibly TRBD2 for D (7 bases). Germline V gene data show CDR1 as SNHLY and CDR2 as FYNNEI. V was shortened by 7 bases and J by 5 bases, with 17 bases between the two germline ends. The CDR3 extends over 15 amino acids.

The chain carries TRBV6-2 or TRBV6-3 and TRBJ2-3; a possible D gene is TRBD2 (6 bases). The germline gives CDR1 MNHEY, CDR2 SVGEGT. The CDR3 is 17 amino acids. Trimming took 6 bases from V and 1 from J, leaving 20 bases between them. The DNA of the CDR3 is TGTGCCAGCAGCCCCCATGCTACTAAGCGGGGCACAGATACGCAGTATTTT. Amino acids: CASSPHATKRGTDTQYF.

This clonotype has only a few counts. This rearrangement joins TRBV6-2 or TRBV6-3 to TRBJ1-1, with 7 positions matching TRBD1. V lost 5 bases to trimming and J lost 8 bases; unmatched junction nucleotides: 5. The CDR3 runs 12 residues. Per the germline V gene, CDR1 is MNHEY and CDR2 is SVGEGT. The CDR3 DNA sequence: TGTGCCAGCAGTCCGGGACAGAGAGAAGCTTTCTTT. It specifies CASSPGQREAFF.